This T cell receptor beta chain was captured by sequencing in a study of blood T cell repertoires in COVID-19. Study context: The United States, Italy and Spain were the sources of the acute and convalescent COVID-19 samples. Sample material is recorded as cDNA or gDNA derived from T cells, B-cell-depleted T cells, or PBMCs.

Under the authors' procedure: It was from reference gene primer amplification that nucleated cell counts were estimated. Generated by immunoSEQ multiplex PCR, the TCRdb table keeps only in-frame clones and is missing some. That table gives V, J and clone size, and the DNA gave D and trimming. Among some 200,000 clones listed, approximately 85% were seen once. Sequenced: peripheral blood. The clonotype originates from a woman aged 80 or older with acute or convalescent COVID-19.

The CDR3 coding sequence is TGTGCCAGCAGCATTGTTGGCCAGGCTGGCTACACCTTC. Its protein product is CASSIVGQAGYTF. The rearrangement joins TRBV14 to TRBJ1-2; D unresolved. Trimming cost V 5 bases and J 7 bases, with 14 bases left between them. The CDR3 covers 13 residues. From germline, CDR1 is SGHDN and CDR2 FVKESK.